Below are 17 T cell receptor beta chains sequenced from a single sample in a study of blood T cell repertoires in COVID-19. Assay used: immunoSEQ multiplex PCR; TCRdb lists only in-frame clones, some missing. The data contain hundreds of thousands of clones, about 90% of them singletons. What was sequenced was peripheral blood. The origin of the receptors is a woman aged 40 to 50 who had recovered from COVID-19.

The chain couples TRBV2 to TRBJ2-7; 9 nucleotides agree with TRBD1. The CDR3 covers 15 residues. In germline, CDR1 is SNHLY, CDR2 FYNNEI. V gave up 7 bases and J gave up 5 bases; unmatched junction bases: 12. This CDR3 reads CASKMVGTGSHEQYF. CDR3 bases: TGTGCCAGCAAAATGGTAGGGACAGGGTCCCACGAGCAGTACTTC.

The table lists this clone with a count of one. V and J are TRBV23-1 and TRBJ1-4; a weak D match, TRBD1 (5 bases). TRBV23-1 qualifies as an ORF whose function is uncertain. V lost 5 bases and J 2 bases, leaving 9 bases between the germline ends. The CDR3 sequence is 14 residues long. The CDR3 protein is CASSYDSTNEKLFF. As DNA, the CDR3 is TGCGCCAGCAGTTACGACAGTACTAATGAAAAACTGTTTTTT.

The V call is TRBV7-9, the J call TRBJ1-2, with 11 bases lining up with TRBD1. V was clipped by 4 bases and J by 4 bases; unmatched bases: 5. Germline V gives CDR1 SEHNR, CDR2 FQNEAQ (reference sequence). The CDR3 length is 15 residues. The CDR3 sequence is CASSSGTGGFYGYTF. The DNA for the CDR3 is TGTGCCAGCAGCTCCGGGACAGGGGGATTCTATGGCTACACCTTC.

The chain employs TRBV5-5 and TRBJ1-2; TRBD1 aligns across 7 bases. With V trimmed by 5 bases and J by 3 bases, 10 bases remained unmatched. Germline V gene lookup returns CDR1 SGHKS and CDR2 YYEKEE (reference sequence). The length of the CDR3 is 15 residues. The CDR3 DNA follows: TGTGCCAGCAGGGCCCGGGACAGTGGAGACTATGGCTACACCTTC. Encoded protein: CASRARDSGDYGYTF.

The chain recombines TRBV6-5 with TRBJ1-1, with 7 bases that match TRBD1. Per the germline V gene, CDR1 is MNHEY and CDR2 is SVGAGI. V lost 2 bases, J lost 4 bases, and 10 bases stayed unmatched. The CDR3 has 16 residues. The CDR3 reads CASSYRYRGRGTEAFF. CDR3 DNA: TGTGCCAGCAGTTACAGGTACAGGGGAAGGGGCACTGAAGCTTTCTTT.

The chain employs TRBV7-9 and TRBJ1-2; 9 nucleotides match TRBD1. The CDR3 loop spans 14 amino acids. Germline loops: CDR1 SEHNR, CDR2 FQNEAQ (reference sequence). J gave up 3 bases and V 5 bases, and 4 bases lay outside the gene matches. The CDR3 nucleotides read TGTGCCAGCAGCCCAGGACAGGGGTACTATGGCTACACCTTC. It codes for CASSPGQGYYGYTF.

The CDR3, as DNA: TGTGCCAGCAGCTTAGTTCGCAGGGAGGGGACTGGAAACACCATATATTTT. This gives the protein CASSLVRREGTGNTIYF. V usage is TRBV7-8 and J usage is TRBJ1-3; a weak D match, TRBD1 (5 bases). Trimming removed 1 base from V and 2 bases from J, with 15 bases in between. In germline, CDR1 is SGHVS, CDR2 FQNEAQ. The CDR3 spans 17 residues.

CDR3 region: CASSLNRVGTGYTF. The DNA for the CDR3 is TGCGCCAGCAGCCTCAACAGGGTTGGGACGGGCTACACCTTC. This chain uses TRBV4-1 with TRBJ1-2, with D possibly matching TRBD1 (6 bases). Germline assignment: CDR1 MGHRA and CDR2 YSYEKL. The CDR3 is 14 amino acids. V gave up 4 bases and J gave up 8 bases, with 17 bases separating them.

The rearrangement joins TRBV6-5 to TRBJ1-1; D not certain. In germline, CDR1 is MNHEY, CDR2 SVGAGI. The V gene lost 6 bases and the J gene lost 1 base, with 9 bases spanning the gap. The CDR3 is made up of 13 amino acids. CDR3: CASSPYGNTEAFF. DNA for the CDR3: TGTGCCAGCAGCCCATACGGGAACACTGAAGCTTTCTTT.

This clone was counted at least ten times. This chain joins TRBV2 and TRBJ2-7, with D maybe TRBD1 (7 bases). Germline assignment: CDR1 SNHLY and CDR2 FYNNEI. The CDR3 is 14 amino acids. V lost 5 bases, J lost 3 bases, and 14 bases lay in between. The CDR3, as DNA: TGTGCCAGCAGTAGACAGGGAGGACTCTACGAGCAGTACTTC. Amino acid sequence: CASSRQGGLYEQYF.

In its sample, this clone was seen once. V usage is TRBV30 and J usage is TRBJ1-5, with 11 bases lining up with TRBD1. This CDR3 has 14 residues. The V gene's germline CDR1 is GTSNPN and CDR2 SVGIG (reference sequence). The V and J ends lost 6 bases and 5 bases, in that order; junction bases with no gene match: 6. The CDR3 is CACNRDRGDQPQHF. The CDR3 nucleotides are TGTGCCTGTAATAGGGACAGGGGGGATCAGCCCCAGCATTTT.

V is TRBV9 and J is TRBJ2-3; 7 positions agree with TRBD1. Germline values: CDR1 SGDLS, CDR2 YYNGEE. The CDR3 length is 16 residues. V lost 4 bases, J lost 2 bases, and 10 bases stayed unmatched. CDR3 sequence (DNA): TGTGCCAGCAGCCCCCAGGGGGAGAGGACCACAGATACGCAGTATTTT. It specifies CASSPQGERTTDTQYF.

The DNA of the CDR3 is TGTGCCAGCAGTTACTCCCGTCCTGTCCTAAATCAGCCCCAGCATTTT. Translation: CASSYSRPVLNQPQHF. This chain uses TRBV6-6 with TRBJ1-5; no clear D. Germline loops: CDR1 MNHNY, CDR2 SVGAGI (reference sequence). The V end was cut by 0 bases, the J end by 4 bases, with 13 bases between. This CDR3 has 16 amino acids.

This chain joins TRBV3-1 (or the pseudogene TRBV3-2) and TRBJ1-2; D might be TRBD1 (5 bases). The CDR3 extends over 14 amino acids. V was trimmed by 0 bases and J by 4 bases, leaving 9 bases between them. CDR1 and CDR2 from the germline V gene are LGHDT and YNNKEL (reference sequence). CDR3 region: CASSQDLQGYGYTF. The CDR3 nucleotides read TGTGCCAGCAGCCAAGATTTGCAGGGCTATGGCTACACCTTC.

V usage is TRBV5-4 and J usage is TRBJ2-2, with D uncertain. The CDR3 spans 14 residues. The ends were cut back, 0 bases at V and 2 bases at J, with 5 bases in the middle. The V gene's germline CDR1 is SGHNT and CDR2 YYREEE (reference sequence). The CDR3, as DNA: TGTGCCAGCAGCTTGGAACATAACACCGGGGAGCTGTTTTTT. Protein: CASSLEHNTGELFF. The variable domain in full, with the rest retrieved from reference TRBV5-4 and TRBJ2-2, is ETGVTQSPTHLIKTRGQQVTLRCSSQSGHNTVSWYQQALGQGPQFIFQYYREEENGRGNFPPRFSGLQFPNYSSELNVNALELDDSALYLCASSLEHNTGELFFGEGSRLTVL.

The chain recombines TRBV10-3 with TRBJ2-5; D remains unclear. V lost 6 bases and J 1 base, leaving 9 bases between the germline ends. The CDR3 has 13 residues. The germline gives CDR1 ENHRY, CDR2 SYGVKD. The CDR3 reads CAIRWASQETQYF. CDR3 sequence (DNA): TGTGCCATCAGGTGGGCTTCCCAAGAGACCCAGTACTTC.

The CDR3 spells CASSPQGRGGPGELFF. The DNA for the CDR3 is TGTGCCAGCAGCCCCCAGGGGCGGGGGGGTCCCGGGGAGCTGTTTTTT. This chain links TRBV11-2 with TRBJ2-2, with 9 bases identical to TRBD2. The CDR3 covers 16 residues. Trimming at V came to 5 bases and at J to 6 bases, leaving 10 bases not matched to a gene. Germline lookup yields CDR1 SGHAT and CDR2 FQNNGV.